What follows are 10 T cell receptor beta chains derived from one specimen sequenced in a study of B cell selection in AIRE deficiency. The sorted conventional CD4 T cells were gated as CD4+CD127+. Assay: immunoSEQ multiplex PCR; the TCRdb copy retains only in-frame clones and omits some. Of 20,000 to 25,000 clones in the sample, roughly 97% were seen once. The sequencing sample was made of conventional CD4+ T cells sorted from PBMCs. The receptors were gathered from a human donor with AIRE deficiency.

V usage is TRBV30 and J usage is TRBJ2-1, with a tentative D call TRBD2 (5 bases). Germline-derived CDR1 and CDR2 are GTSNPN and SVGIG (reference sequence). V was pared by 1 base and J by 8 bases, with 15 bases between. This CDR3 comprises 14 residues. This CDR3 is CAWSGWRAGYEQFF. CDR3 DNA sequence: TGTGCCTGGAGTGGTTGGCGGGCGGGCTATGAGCAGTTCTTC. The full variable domain, its missing parts supplied by reference TRBV30 and TRBJ2-1, is SQTIHQWPATLVQPVGSPLSLECTVEGTSNPNLYWYRQAAGRGLQLLFYSVGIGQISSEVPQNLSASRPQDRQFILSSKKLLLSDSGFYLCAWSGWRAGYEQFFGPGTRLTVL.

The chain carries TRBV27 and TRBJ2-7; D perhaps matches TRBD1 (5 bases). The CDR3 sequence is 15 residues long. Germline V lookup: CDR1 MNHEY, CDR2 SMNVEV (reference sequence). Trimming shortened V by 5 bases and J by 3 bases, and 17 bases separated the two germline ends. The CDR3 coding sequence is TGTGCCAGCAGTCTGAGGACAAATGCACACTACGAGCAGTACTTC. It encodes CASSLRTNAHYEQYF.

V gene TRBV28 combines with J gene TRBJ1-2; D call uncertain. V lost 5 bases and J 7 bases, leaving 20 bases between the germline ends. In germline, CDR1 is MDHEN, CDR2 SYDVKM. The length of the CDR3 is 15 residues. The CDR3 is CASSPSPGLERGYTF. CDR3 sequence (DNA): TGTGCCAGCAGTCCCTCTCCGGGATTAGAACGTGGCTACACCTTC.

Only one count was recorded for this clone. This CDR3 is CASSLIVSEAFF. As DNA, the CDR3 is TGTGCCAGCAGCCTAATTGTATCTGAAGCTTTCTTT. V gene TRBV28 combines with J gene TRBJ1-1; no clear D gene. CDR3 length: 12 residues. Looked up from germline, CDR1 is MDHEN and CDR2 is SYDVKM. V lost 6 bases and J 6 bases, leaving 11 bases between the germline ends. Based on the CDR3 plus reference TRBV28 and TRBJ1-1, the full variable domain is DVKVTQSSRYLVKRTGEKVFLECVQDMDHENMFWYRQDPGLGLRLIYFSYDVKMKEKGDIPEGYSVSREKKERFSLILESASTNQTSMYLCASSLIVSEAFFGQGTRLTVV.

The chain employs TRBV28 and TRBJ2-5, with 8 bases fitting TRBD1. This CDR3 comprises 13 residues. Per the germline V gene, CDR1 is MDHEN and CDR2 is SYDVKM. V was clipped by 6 bases and J by 7 bases; unmatched bases: 7. CDR3 amino acids: CASSHRGFGTQYF. The CDR3 DNA is TGTGCCAGCAGCCACAGGGGGTTTGGGACCCAGTACTTC.

CDR3 DNA sequence: TGTGCCAGCAGCTTAGAGTTCCAAGAGACCCAGTACTTC. Its protein product is CASSLEFQETQYF. V is TRBV5-4 and J is TRBJ2-5; D ambiguous. The CDR3 has 13 amino acids. Germline CDR1 SGHNT, CDR2 YYREEE (reference sequence). V gave up 2 bases and J gave up 1 base, with 6 bases separating them.

The V and J genes are TRBV7-3 and TRBJ2-3; D is perhaps TRBD1 or TRBD2 (7 bases each). Deletions cut 5 bases from V and 4 bases from J, with 13 bases between. Germline V gene sequence: CDR1 SGHTA, CDR2 FQGTGA. The CDR3 is 14 amino acids. The DNA of the CDR3 is TGTGCCAGCAGCACGACAGGGAGGGCAGATACGCAGTATTTT. It codes for CASSTTGRADTQYF.

The chain joins TRBV7-2 to TRBJ2-7, with D possibly called TRBD1 or TRBD2 (5 bases each). CDR1 and CDR2 from the germline V gene are SGHTA and FQGNSA. The CDR3 is 17 amino acids. The germline V and J ends were trimmed by 4 bases and 0 bases, with 19 bases remaining between them. The CDR3 sequence is CASSSPGPVQSSYEQYF. CDR3 sequence (DNA): TGTGCCAGCAGCTCCCCGGGACCTGTGCAGTCCTCCTACGAGCAGTACTTC. The whole variable domain, filled in from reference TRBV7-2 and TRBJ2-7, reads GAGVSQSPSNKVTEKGKDVELRCDPISGHTALYWYRQSLGQGLEFLIYFQGNSAPDKSGLPSDRFSAERTGGSVSTLTIQRTQQEDSAVYLCASSSPGPVQSSYEQYFGPGTRLTVT.

CDR3 sequence reads: CASSSTELNTEAFF. The CDR3 coding sequence is TGTGCCAGCAGCTCAACTGAATTGAACACTGAAGCTTTCTTT. V is TRBV7-8 and J is TRBJ1-1; D not certain. CDR1 SGHVS and CDR2 FQNEAQ come from the germline V gene. The germline V and J ends were trimmed by 4 bases and 0 bases, with 9 bases remaining between them. CDR3 size: 14 residues.

The CDR3 protein is CASSVGLASYEQYF. The CDR3 DNA reads TGTGCCAGCAGCGTAGGACTAGCGTCCTACGAGCAGTACTTC. The V gene is TRBV9, the J gene TRBJ2-7, with 8 bases that match TRBD2. Germline CDR1 is SGDLS and CDR2 is YYNGEE. The V segment lost 0 bases and the J segment 1 base; nucleotides outside the gene matches: 0. CDR3 length equals 14 residues.